Listed here is a single T cell receptor (beta chain). Its specificity is not known. Clones were read by immunoSEQ multiplex PCR, and TCRdb kept only the in-frame ones, dropping some. The table records 450,000 or so clones, approximately 71% of them present only once. The length of the CDR3 is 12 residues. Germline assignment: CDR1 ENHRY and CDR2 SYGVKD. V lost 2 bases and J lost 5, with 7 bases in between. The sample is drawn from a study of shared clonotypes between healthy human individuals. The study, taken as a whole, reports: Limited genetic and exposure-history diversity came from having few donors.

The material sequenced was PBMCs. The V and J genes are TRBV10-3 and TRBJ2-7; D gene uncertain. The TCR was taken from a woman aged 35 to 49 in good health. Some clones in this sample may be carry-over from other donors' samples. The CDR3 loop is CAISENSNEQYF. The DNA for the CDR3 is TGTGCCATCAGTGAGAACAGTAACGAGCAGTACTTC.